This T cell receptor (beta chain) was captured in a study of blood T cell repertoires in COVID-19. V trimming: 4 bases; J trimming: 8 bases; junction bases outside the gene matches: 6. Germline CDR1 and CDR2: SGHRS and YFSETQ. The CDR3 has 13 residues. Under the authors' procedure: The authors estimated nucleated cell counts from reference gene primer amplification. This table comes from immunoSEQ multiplex PCR, and its TCRdb copy is limited to in-frame clones, with some not included. V, J and clone size reflect that table, while D and trimming were determined from the DNA. The sample has over 200,000 clones, 85% to 90% seen once. The cohort comprised adults aged about 18 to 100 years residing in about 25 US areas. For recovered donors of Cohort 3, there were two negative PCRs, clearance, or symptom resolution.

The V gene is TRBV5-1, the J gene TRBJ1-1; 9 positions agree with TRBD1. The sequencing input was PBMCs or T cells enriched from blood (not recorded which). The receptor comes from a man between 18 and 35 years old who had recovered from COVID-19. CDR3 in amino acids: CASSGGQGLEAFF. In DNA, the CDR3 is TGCGCCAGCAGCGGGGGACAGGGCCTCGAAGCTTTCTTT. Based on the CDR3 plus reference TRBV5-1 and TRBJ1-1, the full variable domain is KAGVTQTPRYLIKTRGQQVTLSCSPISGHRSVSWYQQTPGQGLQFLFEYFSETQRNKGNFPGRFSGRQFSNSRSEMNVSTLELGDSALYLCASSGGQGLEAFFGQGTRLTVV.